The 9 T cell receptor beta chains presented below share a single source sample, sequenced in a study of blood T cells in healthy people across ages. It was with a sample-barcoded 5' primer and a J-beta primer mix that a second PCR of roughly 7 to 12 cycles was run. TCRdb itself ran the 5' RACE reads through MiXCR, one entry per CDR3 protein. The table lists 500,000 to 600,000 distinct CDR3 sequences, 27% of them singletons, with around 20% in the top ten. The source material was blood. Source of these receptors: a woman aged 70-85 years in good health.

The V call is TRBV5-1, the J call TRBJ1-2; a weak D match, TRBD1 (6 bases). The germline V gene encodes CDR1 SGHRS and CDR2 YFSETQ. V lost 4 bases to trimming and J lost 6 bases, with 13 bases between them. The CDR3 runs to 13 residues. The CDR3, as DNA: TGCGCCAGCAGCGCGACAGGTCAAAATGGCTACACCTTC. Translated: CASSATGQNGYTF.

This clonotype has a count of ten or more. This chain connects TRBV7-2 to TRBJ2-5, with 9 bases lining up with TRBD1. CDR3 length equals 13 residues. The germline gives CDR1 SGHTA, CDR2 FQGNSA. The J segment lost 4 bases and the V segment lost 5 bases, leaving 2 bases of the junction unmatched. CDR3 residues: CASSQGQGETQYF. CDR3 sequence (DNA): TGTGCCAGCAGCCAGGGACAGGGAGAGACCCAGTACTTC.

This clonotype came up many times. The V call is TRBV5-1, the J call TRBJ2-1; the D gene is possibly TRBD2 (7 bases). Trimming stripped 2 bases from V and 5 bases from J, with 14 bases between. CDR1 is SGHRS, CDR2 YFSETQ, per germline. This CDR3 is built from 15 residues. CDR3 in amino acids: CASSFMGGRDNEQFF. CDR3 in DNA: TGCGCCAGCAGCTTTATGGGGGGGCGGGACAATGAGCAGTTCTTC.

This clonotype appeared a few times. The chain is built from TRBV20-1 and TRBJ2-5; maybe TRBD1 (5 bases). CDR1 and CDR2 (germline): DFQATT, SNEGSKA (reference sequence). CDR3 length: 12 residues. V lost 6 bases and J lost 0, with 8 bases in between. CDR3 protein: CSAPDNQETQYF. The CDR3 DNA reads as TGCAGTGCCCCGGACAACCAAGAGACCCAGTACTTC.

This clonotype was seen more than once but under ten times. The genes are TRBV7-2 and TRBJ2-1; a weak D match, TRBD1 (6 bases). Germline CDR1 is SGHTA and CDR2 is FQGNSA. Trimming took 1 base from V and 6 from J, leaving 13 bases between them. The CDR3 is made up of 15 amino acids. In DNA, the CDR3 is TGTGCCAGCAGCTTAGACTCGATAGGGGGCAATGAGCAGTTCTTC. Translating gives CASSLDSIGGNEQFF.

Ten or more counts support this clonotype. The CDR3 coding sequence is TGTGCCAGCAGTCTAGAGGGGGCACTGAGACGGGAGACCCAGTACTTC. It yields the protein CASSLEGALRRETQYF. The chain carries TRBV2 and TRBJ2-5; 7 bases line up with TRBD1. The V gene end was trimmed by 5 bases and the J gene end by 5 bases; junction bases not matched to a gene: 14. CDR1 SNHLY and CDR2 FYNNEI come from the germline V gene. The CDR3 spans 16 residues.

The gene calls are TRBV10-2 and TRBJ1-1, with D uncertain. CDR3 size: 12 residues. The V end lost 10 bases, the J end lost 2 bases, and 11 bases lay between the germline ends. CDR1 is WSHSY and CDR2 is SAAADI in the germline V gene. CDR3: CATFDGNTEAFF. For the CDR3, the DNA is TGCGCCACCTTCGATGGAAACACTGAAGCTTTCTTT.

The rearrangement uses TRBV20-1 and TRBJ2-5; 14 nucleotides align to TRBD2. J gave up 5 bases and V 6 bases, and 8 bases lay outside the gene matches. CDR3 length: 15 residues. From germline, CDR1 is DFQATT and CDR2 SNEGSKA (reference sequence). The CDR3 here is CSAMTSGGAYETQYF. The CDR3 bases are TGCAGTGCCATGACTAGCGGGGGGGCATATGAGACCCAGTACTTC.

V usage is TRBV9 and J usage is TRBJ1-6; possibly TRBD1 for D (6 bases). Germline V lookup: CDR1 SGDLS, CDR2 YYNGEE. V was shortened by 3 bases and J by 10 bases, with 20 bases between the two germline ends. This CDR3 region has 16 residues. CDR3 coding DNA: TGTGCCAGCAGCGCGGCAGCCGGGACAATTAGGTCACCCCTCCACTTT. This translates into CASSAAAGTIRSPLHF.